These T cell receptor beta chains were read from a single sample in a study of T cell responses to AZD1222 COVID-19 vaccine. This table comes from immunoSEQ multiplex PCR, and its TCRdb copy is limited to in-frame clones, with some not included. The sample lists roughly 150,000 clones; 87% were seen once. Sequenced material: peripheral blood, taken 28 days after the second AZD1222 dose. These receptors came from an adult who received the AZD1222 COVID-19 vaccine. Both conserved end residues are part of each CDR3. A D gene is named only where the DNA matches it firmly. Clone size, where shown, is once, few, many, or a class for clones that have expanded.

D	V	J	size	CDR3
TRBD1	TRBV7-9	TRBJ1-1	NA	CASSFLQGVSTEAFF
NA	TRBV6-5	TRBJ1-1	NA	CASNPTGGTEAFF
NA	TRBV29-1	TRBJ1-1	NA	CSVEHEMNTEAFF
TRBD1	TRBV4-2	TRBJ2-7	NA	CASSQAGGQGAPAHF
NA	TRBV5-6	TRBJ1-1	NA	CASSLGRGNTEAFF
TRBD2	TRBV4-2	TRBJ2-5	NA	CASSQGLAGVETQYF
NA	TRBV30	TRBJ1-1	NA	CAWSEASSAFF
TRBD1	TRBV4-2	TRBJ1-2	few	CASRRQGGGYTF
NA	TRBV25-1	TRBJ1-3	NA	CASSGPRTSGNTIYF
TRBD2	TRBV2	TRBJ2-1	NA	CASSGQAGGRYNEQFF
TRBD1	TRBV30	TRBJ1-2	NA	CACLRTGSGYTF
NA	TRBV7-9	TRBJ1-2	NA	CASSHTGNYGYTF
TRBD1	TRBV29-1	TRBJ1-5	NA	CSARDSLKPQHF
NA	TRBV18	TRBJ1-1	NA	CASSGPIGTEAFF
NA	TRBV27	TRBJ1-4	NA	CASRLAGTANEKLFF
TRBD2	TRBV4-1	TRBJ2-7	NA	CASSQEAGTSSYEQYF
NA	TRBV7-2	TRBJ1-2	once	CASSLTLSGGGYTF
NA	TRBV21-1	TRBJ2-1	NA	CASSKVRGHSYNEQFF
NA	TRBV13	TRBJ1-1	NA	CASSLGYTEAFF
TRBD1	TRBV4-1	TRBJ2-1	NA	CASSQDAHRQGNNEQFF
NA	TRBV30	TRBJ1-2	NA	CAWRPPGSGYTF
TRBD2	TRBV5-1	TRBJ2-1	NA	CASSLTSGGPNEQFF
TRBD1	TRBV5-1	TRBJ2-7	few	CASGGTGVAEQYF
NA	TRBV27	TRBJ2-7	NA	CASSLRPGIHEQYF
NA	TRBV3-1/TRBV3-2	TRBJ1-1	few	CASSQDIGMNTEAFF
TRBD1	TRBV12-3/TRBV12-4	TRBJ2-7	NA	CASTPGTEYEQYF
TRBD1	TRBV30	TRBJ1-6	NA	CAGPSTGLGDSPLHF
NA	TRBV11-2	TRBJ1-2	NA	CASSSNSGAFYGYTF
NA	TRBV4-1	TRBJ1-5	few	CASSQRESRGNQPQHF
NA	TRBV10-1	TRBJ1-2	NA	CAQKNYGYTF
TRBD1	TRBV19	TRBJ1-4	NA	CASSISFAKTGGATNEKLFF
NA	TRBV6-5	TRBJ1-1	once	CASSWGENTEAFF
TRBD2	TRBV29-1	TRBJ2-1	NA	CSSAAGRYNEQFF
TRBD1	TRBV7-9	TRBJ2-7	NA	CASSRQGAGEQYF
NA	TRBV4-1	TRBJ2-2	NA	CASSRGRLGYTGELFF
TRBD2	TRBV6-4	TRBJ2-5	NA	CASSPSGGAGETQYF
TRBD2	TRBV5-4	TRBJ2-1	NA	CASSLTYSGGLSYNEQFF
NA	TRBV5-8	TRBJ1-2	NA	CASSRTLSPRAGYGYTF
NA	TRBV3-1/TRBV3-2	TRBJ2-2	NA	CASLKGGMGTGELFF
TRBD2	TRBV11-2	TRBJ2-1	once	CASSSSSGGEYNEQFF
TRBD1	TRBV27	TRBJ2-3	NA	CASSPQLQGAGTQYF
NA	TRBV5-4	TRBJ1-2	NA	CASSLRPQTPNYGYTF
TRBD2	TRBV28	TRBJ2-2	NA	CASSLLAGGHDTGELFF
TRBD1	TRBV13	TRBJ1-3	NA	CASSPPGQGALSGNTIYF
TRBD1	TRBV11-2	TRBJ1-2	NA	CASSSRDSNVYGYTF
NA	TRBV6-4	TRBJ1-1	once	CASSPQGQTVAFF
TRBD1	TRBV3-1/TRBV3-2	TRBJ1-5	NA	CASSRGQHSNQPQHF
NA	TRBV29-1	TRBJ2-3	NA	CSVELRLRFLDTQYF
NA	TRBV10-3	TRBJ2-7	NA	CAIRFADSSSYEQYF
TRBD2	TRBV3-1/TRBV3-2	TRBJ2-7	NA	CASSQIPGLAGGSSYEQYF
NA	TRBV19	TRBJ1-1	NA	CASTPSGFGGDTEAFF
NA	TRBV4-2	TRBJ1-4	NA	CASSLLQGPNEKLFF
NA	TRBV4-3	TRBJ2-3	NA	CASSQEGPAEDTQYF
NA	TRBV4-3	TRBJ2-2	NA	CASSQELKNTGELFF
NA	TRBV19	TRBJ1-2	NA	CASSPPPNYGYTF
NA	TRBV6-1	TRBJ1-1	once	CASSEAWHNTEAFF
NA	TRBV7-9	TRBJ1-2	NA	CASSLSGDSSYGYTF
NA	TRBV5-1	TRBJ2-1	NA	CASSPDSLYNEQFF
TRBD2	TRBV6-1	TRBJ2-7	NA	CASSESLAGGTSYEQYF
TRBD2	TRBV5-5	TRBJ2-7	NA	CASSAGTSYEQYF